This passage covers 21 T cell receptor beta chains from one sample sequenced in a study of blood T cell repertoires in COVID-19. The table came from immunoSEQ multiplex PCR; TCRdb's copy has only in-frame clones and leaves some out. In the table there are more than 200,000 clones, around 80% of which are singletons. The sequenced material came from PBMCs or T cells enriched from blood (not recorded which). These receptors originate from a man aged 30 to 39 with acute COVID-19.

V and J are TRBV29-1 and TRBJ2-5; 7 nucleotides match TRBD1. This CDR3 has 14 residues. Trimming removed 5 bases from V and 0 bases from J; junction bases left unmatched: 6. Germline V gives CDR1 SQVTM, CDR2 ANQGSEA. The CDR3 reads CSVHDREYQETQYF. The CDR3 DNA is TGCAGCGTTCATGACAGGGAATACCAAGAGACCCAGTACTTC.

The rearrangement links TRBV6-2 or TRBV6-3 to TRBJ2-6; TRBD1 matches at 9 bases. Trimming removed 5 bases from V and 0 bases from J; junction bases left unmatched: 14. CDR3 length: 20 amino acids. CDR1 and CDR2 from the germline V gene are MNHEY and SVGEGT. The CDR3 sequence is CASSLFLRTGESSGANVLTF. The CDR3 region has the DNA TGTGCCAGCAGTCTCTTCCTTCGGACAGGGGAATCCTCTGGGGCCAACGTCCTGACTTTC.

This clone appeared many times. The chain uses TRBV5-1 and TRBJ1-4; D is perhaps TRBD1 (5 bases). The CDR3 has 13 amino acids. The V gene's germline CDR1 is SGHRS and CDR2 YFSETQ. V lost 7 bases, J lost 5 bases, and 12 bases lay in between. CDR3 sequence reads: CASREKGNEKLFF. The CDR3 DNA follows: TGCGCCAGCCGGGAGAAGGGGAATGAAAAACTGTTTTTT.

The J gene is TRBJ1-2, the V gene TRBV30; 8 bases map to TRBD1. CDR3 size: 16 residues. The V gene's germline CDR1 is GTSNPN and CDR2 SVGIG (reference sequence). Unmatched junction bases numbered 16, after V lost 2 bases and J lost 8 bases. CDR3 in DNA: TGTGCCTGGAGTTTGTCCAGGGACAGGCTAACGGGGGGCTACACCTTC. This sequence encodes CAWSLSRDRLTGGYTF.

The chain employs TRBV18 and TRBJ2-7, with D tentatively TRBD1 (5 bases). Germline loops: CDR1 KGHSH, CDR2 LQKENI. The CDR3 runs 12 residues. Trimming removed 3 bases at V and 5 bases at J, with 8 bases between. The CDR3 reads CASSPQGNEQYF. The CDR3 DNA sequence: TGTGCCAGCTCACCCCAGGGTAACGAGCAGTACTTC.

The chain employs TRBV9 and TRBJ1-2; D uncertain. CDR3 length equals 12 residues. In germline, CDR1 is SGDLS, CDR2 YYNGEE. V lost 7 bases to trimming and J lost 5 bases, with 12 bases between them. In nucleotides, the CDR3 is TGTGCCAGCTCGGGAATAGGGTATGGCTACACCTTC. This sequence encodes CASSGIGYGYTF.

J is TRBJ1-2 and V is TRBV28; D may be TRBD1 (6 bases). Germline V gives CDR1 MDHEN, CDR2 SYDVKM. The V end lost 7 bases, the J end lost 8 bases, and 14 bases lay between the germline ends. This CDR3 has 12 residues. CDR3 amino acids: CASIEGERGYTF. For the CDR3, the DNA is TGTGCCAGCATCGAGGGGGAACGAGGCTACACCTTC.

In this sample, this clone turned up once. This chain joins TRBV3-1 (or the pseudogene TRBV3-2) and TRBJ2-3, with 12 bases aligning to TRBD2. V shed 4 bases and J 2 bases; nucleotides not matched to a gene: 4. This CDR3 has 16 residues. CDR1 LGHDT and CDR2 YNNKEL come from the germline V gene (reference sequence). CDR3 coding DNA: TGTGCCAGCAGCCCCGGACTAGCGGGGTACACAGATACGCAGTATTTT. The encoded protein is CASSPGLAGYTDTQYF.

The rearrangement uses TRBV24-1 and TRBJ2-3; 9 bases fit TRBD2. V shed 6 bases and J 1 base; nucleotides not matched to a gene: 1. The V gene's germline CDR1 is KGHDR and CDR2 SFDVKD. This CDR3 region has 14 residues. The CDR3 sequence is CATSPSGGTDTQYF. DNA for the CDR3: TGTGCCACCAGTCCTAGCGGGGGCACAGATACGCAGTATTTT.

The V and J genes are TRBV19 and TRBJ1-2, with 9 bases fitting TRBD1. Unmatched junction bases numbered 2, after V lost 8 bases and J lost 7 bases. The germline V gene has CDR1 LNHDA and CDR2 SQIVND (reference sequence). CDR3 size: 11 residues. This chain's CDR3 is CASRDRAGYTF. The CDR3 nucleotides are TGTGCCAGTCGGGACAGGGCTGGCTACACCTTC.

V and J are TRBV29-1 and TRBJ2-3; TRBD1 might be the D (6 bases). V lost 0 bases and J lost 3, with 10 bases in between. Germline V lookup: CDR1 SQVTM, CDR2 ANQGSEA. The CDR3 has 14 residues. DNA of the CDR3: TGCAGCGTTGAAGATTTTAGGGGGACAGATACGCAGTATTTT. Its protein is CSVEDFRGTDTQYF.

This clone appeared once. V is TRBV10-3 and J is TRBJ1-2; 8 bases are shared with TRBD1. The J segment lost 7 bases and the V segment lost 8 bases, leaving 6 bases of the junction unmatched. The CDR3 is made up of 12 amino acids. Germline loops: CDR1 ENHRY, CDR2 SYGVKD. CDR3 DNA: TGTGCCATCTCGACAGGGGCTCGTGGCTACACCTTC. Its protein is CAISTGARGYTF.

The rearrangement uses TRBV13 and TRBJ2-2; a possible D gene is TRBD1 (5 bases). Germline assignment: CDR1 PRHDT and CDR2 FYEKMQ (reference sequence). This CDR3 contains 16 residues. The germline V and J ends were trimmed by 0 bases and 0 bases, with 8 bases remaining between them. The CDR3 region is CASSLGGATNTGELFF. CDR3 bases: TGTGCCAGCAGCTTAGGAGGGGCTACGAACACCGGGGAGCTGTTTTTT.

The rearrangement uses TRBV27 and TRBJ1-2; 7 nucleotides align to TRBD1. The V gene's germline CDR1 is MNHEY and CDR2 SMNVEV (reference sequence). CDR3 length: 15 amino acids. V was pared by 3 bases and J by 4 bases, with 8 bases of the junction left unmatched. The CDR3 reads CASSFLPGDSYGYTF. DNA of the CDR3: TGTGCCAGCAGTTTTCTTCCCGGGGACAGCTATGGCTACACCTTC.

This chain joins TRBV2 and TRBJ1-2, with 9 bases fitting TRBD1. Germline loops: CDR1 SNHLY, CDR2 FYNNEI. Unmatched junction bases numbered 8, after V lost 10 bases and J lost 8 bases. The CDR3 extends over 12 amino acids. CDR3 amino acids: CATKQGAEGYTF. The CDR3 DNA follows: TGTGCCACCAAACAGGGGGCAGAAGGCTACACCTTC. Looking up the rest from reference TRBV2 and TRBJ1-2 gives the full variable domain: EPEVTQTPSHQVTQMGQEVILRCVPISNHLYFYWYRQILGQKVEFLVSFYNNEISEKSEIFDDQFSVERPDGSNFTLKIRSTKLEDSAMYFCATKQGAEGYTFGSGTRLTVV.

This clone came up once. Other DNA sequences in this sample translate to the same CDR3. The chain uses TRBV5-1 and TRBJ2-7; 10 nucleotides align to TRBD1. V trimming: 2 bases; J trimming: 2 bases; junction bases outside the gene matches: 1. The CDR3 loop spans 14 amino acids. Germline lookup yields CDR1 SGHRS and CDR2 YFSETQ. The CDR3 nucleotides read TGCGCCAGCAGCTTAGGGACAGGGGCCTACGAGCAGTACTTC. Amino acid sequence: CASSLGTGAYEQYF.

The rearrangement uses TRBV5-1 and TRBJ1-6; tentative D call: TRBD1 (5 bases). Trimming removed 8 bases from V and 0 bases from J, with 9 bases in between. This CDR3 has 14 residues. CDR1 is SGHRS and CDR2 is YFSETQ in the germline V gene. This CDR3 reads CASGGSSYNSPLHF. The CDR3 nucleotides are TGCGCCAGTGGGGGGAGCTCCTATAATTCACCCCTCCACTTT.

The chain is built from TRBV7-3 and TRBJ1-4; 7 bases are shared with TRBD1. Germline CDR1 and CDR2: SGHTA and FQGTGA. CDR3 length: 20 residues. Unmatched junction bases numbered 18, after V lost 3 bases and J lost 2 bases. CDR3 loop: CASSFHSSGQIRGTNEKLFF. The CDR3, as DNA: TGTGCCAGCAGCTTCCACAGCTCGGGACAGATAAGAGGGACTAATGAAAAACTGTTTTTT.

This chain uses TRBV29-1 with TRBJ1-2; D not certain. Germline assignment: CDR1 SQVTM and CDR2 ANQGSEA. Trimming stripped 2 bases from V and 8 bases from J, with 3 bases between. The CDR3 loop spans 9 amino acids. DNA of the CDR3: TGCAGCGTTGAACAAGGCTACACCTTC. This codes for CSVEQGYTF.

J is TRBJ2-5 and V is TRBV3-1 (or the pseudogene TRBV3-2); 9 positions match TRBD2. Germline CDR1 and CDR2: LGHDT and YNNKEL (reference sequence). Losses at the gene ends were 0 bases for V and 3 bases for J; bases not matched to a gene: 11. This CDR3 comprises 18 residues. For the CDR3, the DNA is TGTGCCAGCAGCCAAGAACCGTGGATAGCGGGGGAGGAAGAGACCCAGTACTTC. Amino acids: CASSQEPWIAGEEETQYF.

This rearrangement joins TRBV6-5 to TRBJ1-1; TRBD1 matches 9 bases. The length of the CDR3 is 12 residues. The junction had 7 bases not matched to a gene; V was cut back by 6 bases and J by 11 bases. Looked up from germline, CDR1 is MNHEY and CDR2 is SVGAGI. The CDR3 spells CASSRTGEAAFF. DNA for the CDR3: TGTGCCAGCAGCAGGACAGGGGAGGCGGCTTTCTTT.